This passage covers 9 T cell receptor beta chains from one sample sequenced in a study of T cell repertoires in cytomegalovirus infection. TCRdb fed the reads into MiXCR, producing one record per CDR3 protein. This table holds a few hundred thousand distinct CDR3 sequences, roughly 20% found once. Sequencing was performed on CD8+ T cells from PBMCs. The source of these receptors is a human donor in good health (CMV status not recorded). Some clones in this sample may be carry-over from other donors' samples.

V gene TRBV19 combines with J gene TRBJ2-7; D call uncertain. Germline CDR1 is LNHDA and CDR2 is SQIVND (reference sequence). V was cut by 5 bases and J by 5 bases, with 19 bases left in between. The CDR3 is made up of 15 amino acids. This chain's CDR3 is CASSPDLGYSDEQYF. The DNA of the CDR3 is TGTGCCAGTAGTCCGGACCTGGGGTACAGCGACGAGCAGTACTTC.

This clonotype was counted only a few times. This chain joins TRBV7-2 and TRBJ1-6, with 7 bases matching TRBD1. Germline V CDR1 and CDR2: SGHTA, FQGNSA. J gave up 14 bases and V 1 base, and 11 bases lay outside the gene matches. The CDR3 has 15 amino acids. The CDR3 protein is CASSLGFRGRPTLHF. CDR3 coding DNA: TGTGCCAGCAGCTTAGGGTTTAGGGGGCGCCCAACCCTCCACTTT.

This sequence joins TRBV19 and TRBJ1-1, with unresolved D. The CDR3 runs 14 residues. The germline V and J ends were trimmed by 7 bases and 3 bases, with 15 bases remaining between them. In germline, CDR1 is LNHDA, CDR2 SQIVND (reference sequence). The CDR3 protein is CASTKALEDTEAFF. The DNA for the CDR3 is TGTGCCAGTACCAAAGCCCTGGAGGACACTGAAGCTTTCTTT.

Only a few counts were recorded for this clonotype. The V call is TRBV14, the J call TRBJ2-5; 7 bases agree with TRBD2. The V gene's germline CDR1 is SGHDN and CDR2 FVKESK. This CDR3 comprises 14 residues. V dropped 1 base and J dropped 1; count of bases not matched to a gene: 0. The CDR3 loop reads CASSQGTSQETQYF. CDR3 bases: TGTGCCAGCAGCCAAGGGACTAGCCAAGAGACCCAGTACTTC.

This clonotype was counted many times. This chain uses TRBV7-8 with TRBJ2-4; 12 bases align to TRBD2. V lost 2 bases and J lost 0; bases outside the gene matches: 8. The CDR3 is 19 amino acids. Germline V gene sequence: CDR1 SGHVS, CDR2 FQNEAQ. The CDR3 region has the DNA TGTGCCAGCAGCTTATGGGCTAGCGGGGGGGCCCTAGCCAAAAACATTCAGTACTTC. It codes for CASSLWASGGALAKNIQYF.

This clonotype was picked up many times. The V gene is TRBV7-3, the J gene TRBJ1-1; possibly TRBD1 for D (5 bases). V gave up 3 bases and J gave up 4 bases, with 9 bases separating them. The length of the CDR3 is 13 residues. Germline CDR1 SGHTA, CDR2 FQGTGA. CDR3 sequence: CASSFGGGTEAFF. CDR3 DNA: TGTGCCAGCAGCTTCGGCGGGGGCACTGAAGCTTTCTTT.

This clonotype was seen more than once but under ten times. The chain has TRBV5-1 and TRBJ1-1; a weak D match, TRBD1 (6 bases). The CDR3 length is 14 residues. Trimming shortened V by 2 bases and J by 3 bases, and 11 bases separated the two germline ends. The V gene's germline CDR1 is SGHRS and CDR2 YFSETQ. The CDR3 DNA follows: TGCGCCAGCAGCTTTGGGGGGCGAGACACTGAAGCTTTCTTT. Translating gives CASSFGGRDTEAFF.

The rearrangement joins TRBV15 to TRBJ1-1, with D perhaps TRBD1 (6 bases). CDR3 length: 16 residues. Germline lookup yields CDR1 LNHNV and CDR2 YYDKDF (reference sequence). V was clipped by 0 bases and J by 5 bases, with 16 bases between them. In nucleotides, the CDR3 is TGTGCCACCAGCAGAGAATTCACAGGGCGGGGAACTGAAGCTTTCTTT. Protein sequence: CATSREFTGRGTEAFF.

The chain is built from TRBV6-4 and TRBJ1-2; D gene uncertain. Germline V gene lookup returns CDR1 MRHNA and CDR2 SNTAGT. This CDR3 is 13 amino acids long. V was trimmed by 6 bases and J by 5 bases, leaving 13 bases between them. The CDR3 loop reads CASRKIQGYGYTF. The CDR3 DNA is TGTGCCAGCAGGAAAATACAAGGGTATGGCTACACCTTC.